This TCR beta chain was obtained from a study of T cells after yellow fever vaccination. General study results and limits: Booster samples showed a return of most primary-vaccination clones (roughly 96% CD4, 70% to 90% CD8).

For TCR, cDNA came from 5'RACE template switching, which added a universal primer site and UMIs. TCRdb re-analysed the 5' RACE reads in MiXCR, keeping a single row per CDR3 protein. The table has 500,000 to 650,000 distinct CDR3 sequences, roughly 12% seen once; the top ten hold about 15%. In this sample, this clonotype turned up a few times. Its antigen is currently unknown. The source is a man in his thirties or forties who received the YFV17D yellow fever vaccine. The sequencing used PBMCs, collected on the day of the yellow fever booster vaccination.

CDR3 DNA: TGTGCCAGCAGCCAAGGACAGGGAGTGACCCAGTACTTC. Amino acid sequence: CASSQGQGVTQYF. The chain joins TRBV7-8 to TRBJ2-5, with 8 bases identical to TRBD1. Trimming took 5 bases from V and 7 from J; bases not matched to a gene: 6. Germline V gives CDR1 SGHVS, CDR2 FQNEAQ. CDR3 length: 13 residues.